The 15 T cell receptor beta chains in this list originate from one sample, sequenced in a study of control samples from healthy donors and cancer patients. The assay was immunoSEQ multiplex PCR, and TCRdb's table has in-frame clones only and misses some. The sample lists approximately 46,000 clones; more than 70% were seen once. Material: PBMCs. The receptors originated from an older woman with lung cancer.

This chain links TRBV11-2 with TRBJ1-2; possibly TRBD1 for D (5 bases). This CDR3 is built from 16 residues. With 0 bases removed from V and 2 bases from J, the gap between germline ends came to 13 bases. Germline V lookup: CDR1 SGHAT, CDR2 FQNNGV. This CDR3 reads CASSLEFFGGNYGYTF. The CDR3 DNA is TGTGCCAGCAGCTTAGAGTTCTTCGGGGGAAACTATGGCTACACCTTC.

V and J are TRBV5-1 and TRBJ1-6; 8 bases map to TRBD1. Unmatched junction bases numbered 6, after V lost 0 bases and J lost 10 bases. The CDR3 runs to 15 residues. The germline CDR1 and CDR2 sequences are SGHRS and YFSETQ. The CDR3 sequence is CASSLGTGSLSPLHF. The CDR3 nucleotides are TGCGCCAGCAGCTTGGGGACAGGGTCTTTATCACCCCTCCACTTT. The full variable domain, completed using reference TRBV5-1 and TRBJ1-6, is KAGVTQTPRYLIKTRGQQVTLSCSPISGHRSVSWYQQTPGQGLQFLFEYFSETQRNKGNFPGRFSGRQFSNSRSEMNVSTLELGDSALYLCASSLGTGSLSPLHFGNGTRLTVT.

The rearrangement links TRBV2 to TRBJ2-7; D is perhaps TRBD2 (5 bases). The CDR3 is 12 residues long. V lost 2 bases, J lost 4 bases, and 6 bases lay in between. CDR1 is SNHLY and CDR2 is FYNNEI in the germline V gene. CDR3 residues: CASSESGYEQYF. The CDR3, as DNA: TGTGCCAGCAGTGAATCGGGATACGAGCAGTACTTC.

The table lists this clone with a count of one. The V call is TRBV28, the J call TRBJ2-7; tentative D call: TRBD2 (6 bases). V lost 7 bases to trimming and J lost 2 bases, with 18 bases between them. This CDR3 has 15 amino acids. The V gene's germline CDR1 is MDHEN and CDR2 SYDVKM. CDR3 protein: CASTLSLSGAYEQYF. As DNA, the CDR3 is TGTGCCAGCACCCTAAGCTTATCGGGGGCCTACGAGCAGTACTTC. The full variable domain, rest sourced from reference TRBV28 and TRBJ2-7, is DVKVTQSSRYLVKRTGEKVFLECVQDMDHENMFWYRQDPGLGLRLIYFSYDVKMKEKGDIPEGYSVSREKKERFSLILESASTNQTSMYLCASTLSLSGAYEQYFGPGTRLTVT.

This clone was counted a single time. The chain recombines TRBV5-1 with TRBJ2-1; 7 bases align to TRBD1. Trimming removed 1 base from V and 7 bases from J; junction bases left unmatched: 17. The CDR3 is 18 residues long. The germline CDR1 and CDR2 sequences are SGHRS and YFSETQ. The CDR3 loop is CASSLSGWGQGVKNEQFF. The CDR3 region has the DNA TGCGCCAGCAGCTTGTCGGGTTGGGGCCAGGGGGTTAAGAATGAGCAGTTCTTC.

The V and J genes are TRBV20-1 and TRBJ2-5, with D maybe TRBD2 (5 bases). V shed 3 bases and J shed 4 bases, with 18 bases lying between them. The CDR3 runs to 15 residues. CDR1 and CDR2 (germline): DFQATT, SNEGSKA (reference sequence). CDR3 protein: CSASHPLLVSETQYF. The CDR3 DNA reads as TGCAGTGCTAGTCACCCCCTACTAGTATCAGAGACCCAGTACTTC.

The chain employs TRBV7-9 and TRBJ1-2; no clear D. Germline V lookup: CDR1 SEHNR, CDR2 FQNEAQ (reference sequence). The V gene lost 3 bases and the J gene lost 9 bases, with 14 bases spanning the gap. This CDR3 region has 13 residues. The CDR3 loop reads CASSLDFPLCYTF. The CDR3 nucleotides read TGTGCCAGCAGCTTGGACTTCCCCTTATGCTACACCTTC.

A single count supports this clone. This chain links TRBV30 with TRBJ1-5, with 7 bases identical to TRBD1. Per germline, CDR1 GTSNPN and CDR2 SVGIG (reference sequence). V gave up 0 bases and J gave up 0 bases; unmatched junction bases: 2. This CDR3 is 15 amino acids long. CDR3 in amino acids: CAWSVGTDSNQPQHF. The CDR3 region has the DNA TGTGCCTGGAGTGTTGGGACAGATAGCAATCAGCCCCAGCATTTT. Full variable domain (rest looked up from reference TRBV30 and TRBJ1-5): SQTIHQWPATLVQPVGSPLSLECTVEGTSNPNLYWYRQAAGRGLQLLFYSVGIGQISSEVPQNLSASRPQDRQFILSSKKLLLSDSGFYLCAWSVGTDSNQPQHFGDGTRLSIL.

The CDR3 DNA reads as TGCGCCAGCAGCCAAGCAACTAGCGGGACCTACGAGCAGTACTTC. Amino acid sequence: CASSQATSGTYEQYF. This sequence joins TRBV4-1 and TRBJ2-7, with 10 bases identical to TRBD2. Trimming took 1 base from V and 2 from J; bases not matched to a gene: 2. The CDR3 length is 15 residues. Germline V gives CDR1 MGHRA, CDR2 YSYEKL.

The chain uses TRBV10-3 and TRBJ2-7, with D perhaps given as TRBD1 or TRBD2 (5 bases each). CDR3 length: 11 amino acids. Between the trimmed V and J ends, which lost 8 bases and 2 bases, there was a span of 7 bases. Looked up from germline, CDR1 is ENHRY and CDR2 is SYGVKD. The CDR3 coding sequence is TGTGCCATCCGGGACGCCTACGAGCAGTACTTC. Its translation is CAIRDAYEQYF.

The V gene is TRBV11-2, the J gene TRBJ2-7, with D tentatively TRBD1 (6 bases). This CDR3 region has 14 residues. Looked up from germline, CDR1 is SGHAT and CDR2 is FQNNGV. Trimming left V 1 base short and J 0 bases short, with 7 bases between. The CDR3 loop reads CASSLGTDSYEQYF. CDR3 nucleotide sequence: TGTGCCAGCAGCTTAGGGACAGACTCCTACGAGCAGTACTTC.

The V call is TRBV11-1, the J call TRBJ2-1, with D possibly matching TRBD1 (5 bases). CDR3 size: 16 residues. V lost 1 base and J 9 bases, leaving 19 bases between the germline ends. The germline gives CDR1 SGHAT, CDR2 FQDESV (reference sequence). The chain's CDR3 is CASSLVGHLGSSEQFF. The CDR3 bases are TGTGCCAGCAGCTTAGTAGGACACCTGGGATCAAGTGAGCAGTTCTTC. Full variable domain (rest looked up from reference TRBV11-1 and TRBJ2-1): EAEVAQSPRYKITEKSQAVAFWCDPISGHATLYWYRQILGQGPELLVQFQDESVVDDSQLPKDRFSAERLKGVDSTLKIQPAELGDSAMYLCASSLVGHLGSSEQFFGPGTRLTVL.

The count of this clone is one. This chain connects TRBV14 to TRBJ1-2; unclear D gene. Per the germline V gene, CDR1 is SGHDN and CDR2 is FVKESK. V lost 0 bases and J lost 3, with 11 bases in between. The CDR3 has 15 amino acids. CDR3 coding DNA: TGTGCCAGCAGCCAAGATGTCAATTTGTACTATGGCTACACCTTC. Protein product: CASSQDVNLYYGYTF.

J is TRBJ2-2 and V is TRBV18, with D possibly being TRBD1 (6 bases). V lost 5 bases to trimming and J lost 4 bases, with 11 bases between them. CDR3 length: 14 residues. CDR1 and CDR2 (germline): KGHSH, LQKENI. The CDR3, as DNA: TGTGCCAGCTCAACAGGGTCGGGCACCGGGGAGCTGTTTTTT. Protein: CASSTGSGTGELFF.

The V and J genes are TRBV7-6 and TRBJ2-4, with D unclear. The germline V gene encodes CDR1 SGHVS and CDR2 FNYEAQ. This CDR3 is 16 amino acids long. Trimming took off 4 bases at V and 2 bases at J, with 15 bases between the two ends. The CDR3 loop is CASSSSIDRPKNIQYF. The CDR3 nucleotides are TGTGCCAGCAGCTCATCGATTGATAGGCCCAAAAACATTCAGTACTTC.